The present T cell receptor beta chain was sequenced within a study of tumor-infiltrating lymphocytes in primary liver carcinoma. The germline gives CDR1 LGHNA, CDR2 YNFKEQ. The CDR3 is 16 amino acids. Using a constant-region primer together with ProtoScript II reverse transcriptase, TCR beta cDNA was made from roughly 520 ng of total RNA. It was through three nested multiplex PCR rounds of slightly modified ARM-PCR that TCR beta libraries arose. It was with TRBV1-TRBV30 forward primers and a C-beta reverse primer that the first two PCR rounds were run, at approximately 9 cycles each. TCRdb reprocessed the multiplex PCR reads via MiXCR and lists one record per CDR3 protein. The sample includes roughly 100,000 distinct CDR3 sequences, about four fifths seen only once; the top ten take 15% to 20%. From unsorted bulk tissue weighing roughly 17-31 mg, DNA and RNA were co-extracted. This clonotype showed up just once. An end of the junction differs from the germline gene, which may be a read error.

This chain links TRBV4-2 with TRBJ2-5, with 8 positions matching TRBD2. This TCR was recovered from a man aged 40-49 years with primary liver carcinoma and hepatitis B virus infection. The sample taken for sequencing was liver tumor tissue from sampling region 3. As to subset: tumor region T3, left-lateral pole. CDR3 coding DNA: TGTCCCAGCATCCAAGCGTCTAGCGGGTTTCAAGAGACCCAGTACTTC. It translates to CPSIQASSGFQETQYF.